The entry below describes one T cell receptor beta chain. The sample is drawn from a study of blood T cell repertoires in COVID-19. Study-wide context: Italy, Spain and the United States were the sources of the convalescent and acute COVID-19 samples. T cells, B-cell-depleted T cells, or PBMCs provided the cDNA or gDNA that served as material.

Original processing notes: The assay estimated nucleated cells by amplifying reference gene primers. Clones were read by immunoSEQ multiplex PCR, and TCRdb kept only the in-frame ones, dropping some. Clone size and the V and J calls come from that table; the DNA yielded D and trimming. This sample has 15,000 to 20,000 clones; approximately 85% occur once, and the top ten carry about 68%. CDR1 MNHEY and CDR2 SMNVEV come from the germline V gene (reference sequence). The J segment lost 6 bases and the V segment lost 5 bases, leaving 9 bases of the junction unmatched. This CDR3 is 16 amino acids long. Material for sequencing was peripheral blood. The chain carries TRBV27 and TRBJ1-5; 11 bases are a match to TRBD1. The source is a man older than 75 with acute or convalescent COVID-19. CDR3 nucleotide sequence: TGTGCCAGCAGTAGCCGGACAGGGGGCTTCAGTCAGCCCCAGCATTTT. Translated, it gives CASSSRTGGFSQPQHF.